Below are 4 T cell receptor beta chains sequenced from a single sample in a study of blood T cell repertoires in COVID-19. Sequenced by immunoSEQ multiplex PCR; TCRdb stores in-frame clones only, minus some. The profile shows about 180,000 clones, around 85% of them singletons. The sample taken for sequencing was peripheral blood. All receptors derive from a human donor with active or convalescent COVID-19. The donor label of this sample is uncertain.

This chain joins TRBV11-3 and TRBJ1-2; 9 nucleotides match TRBD1. J was trimmed by 5 bases and V by 5 bases; bases with no gene match: 12. The germline V gene encodes CDR1 SGHNT and CDR2 YENEEA. This CDR3 is 16 amino acids long. The DNA for the CDR3 is TGTGCCAGCAGCCCCAGACCCGGGACAGGGCCGTATGGCTACACCTTC. Translation: CASSPRPGTGPYGYTF.

CDR3 sequence reads: CATSPGGHEQYF. CDR3 nucleotide sequence: TGTGCCACCAGCCCAGGGGGCCACGAGCAGTACTTC. The V gene is TRBV24-1, the J gene TRBJ2-7; 8 bases are a match to TRBD1. Germline CDR1 and CDR2: KGHDR and SFDVKD. This CDR3 is 12 amino acids long. V trimming: 7 bases; J trimming: 5 bases; junction bases outside the gene matches: 3.

This clone was seen once. The CDR3 is CASFGETSGEDEQFF. The CDR3 DNA reads TGTGCCAGCTTTGGAGAGACTAGCGGGGAGGATGAGCAGTTCTTC. The rearrangement joins TRBV2 to TRBJ2-1; 11 bases align to TRBD2. Trimming removed 8 bases from V and 8 bases from J; junction bases left unmatched: 11. CDR3 length: 15 amino acids. Germline values: CDR1 SNHLY, CDR2 FYNNEI.

The chain is built from TRBV28 and TRBJ1-4, with 11 positions matching TRBD1. Germline V gives CDR1 MDHEN, CDR2 SYDVKM. This CDR3 spans 18 amino acids. After removal of 3 bases from V and 6 bases from J, the junction contained 12 bases not matched to a gene. Here the CDR3 DNA reads TGTGCCAGCAGTTTGGGACAGGGGGGAATCTATGGAGATGAAAAACTGTTTTTT. It codes for CASSLGQGGIYGDEKLFF.